Given below is one TCR beta chain in context. Its specific antigen is unknown. At one end the junction does not follow the germline gene, possibly because of a read error. The CDR3 numbers 15 residues from cysteine through phenylalanine. Just the 45-base CDR3 DNA is kept, in frame starting at base 1. CDR1 MNHNY and CDR2 SVGAGI were looked up in the germline V gene (reference sequence). The data stem from a study of T cell repertoires in cytomegalovirus infection (dated by TCRdb to between 2018 and 2020). Notes on the research overall: The HLA type of each donor mattered for the analysis, because public TCR beta signatures pointed to carriage of CMV infection along with the matching HLA type.

The paper's findings and limits, for the study overall: The ex vivo response was dominated by HLA-C-restricted CMV-specific TCR beta clonotypes, which also provided the single most frequent clonotype in two of eight donors. Carriers of CMV infection plus the relevant HLA type were discriminated by the cumulative frequency of public TCR beta family members in the study cohort and in an independent roughly 400-donor cohort.

Sequencing was performed on an Illumina HiSeq 1500. The public reads were reanalyzed by TCRdb: fastp trimming at Q25, MiXCR alignment, in-frame beta chains only. Records with the same CDR3 protein are collapsed into one entry carrying the most frequent genes and DNA. The sample data list about 490,000 distinct CDR3 sequences, and about 11% of these were observed just once. Roughly a tenth of the sample is taken by the ten largest. The receptor comes from a human donor in good health (CMV status not recorded). Some clones in this sample may be carry-over from other donors' samples. Recombination connected TRBV6-6 to TRBJ2-7; 8 bases in between match TRBD1. Input material: PBMCs. The sequenced DNA is TGTGGCAGCAGTTCCCCTGGACAGGGAGACTACGAGCAGTACTTC. The resulting protein is CGSSSPGQGDYEQYF.